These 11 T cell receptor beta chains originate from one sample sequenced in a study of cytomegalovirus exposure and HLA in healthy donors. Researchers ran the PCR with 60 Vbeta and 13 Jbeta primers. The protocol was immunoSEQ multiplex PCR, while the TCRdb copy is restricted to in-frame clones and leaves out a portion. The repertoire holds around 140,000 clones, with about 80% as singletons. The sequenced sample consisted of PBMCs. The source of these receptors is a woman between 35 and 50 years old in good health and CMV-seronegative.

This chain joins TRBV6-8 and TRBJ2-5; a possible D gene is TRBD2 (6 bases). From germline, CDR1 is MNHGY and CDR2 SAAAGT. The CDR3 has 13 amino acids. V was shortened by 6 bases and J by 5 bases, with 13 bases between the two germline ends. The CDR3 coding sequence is TGTGCCAGCAGATTGACTAGAAACGAGACCCAGTACTTC. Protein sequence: CASRLTRNETQYF.

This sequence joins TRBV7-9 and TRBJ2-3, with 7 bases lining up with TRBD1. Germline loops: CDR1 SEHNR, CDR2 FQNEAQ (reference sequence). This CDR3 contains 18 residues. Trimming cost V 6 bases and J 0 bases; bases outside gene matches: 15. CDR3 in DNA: TGTGCCAGCAGACAAAGAAGGGGGCACGGGCAGAGCACAGATACGCAGTATTTT. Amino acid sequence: CASRQRRGHGQSTDTQYF.

This CDR3 reads CASSQAGGDNEQFF. The CDR3 bases are TGTGCCAGCAGCCAAGCGGGAGGGGACAATGAGCAGTTCTTC. The J gene is TRBJ2-1, the V gene TRBV4-2; 8 nucleotides align to TRBD2. Germline assignment: CDR1 LGHNA and CDR2 YNFKEQ. The length of the CDR3 is 14 residues. After removal of 1 base from V and 5 bases from J, the junction contained 1 base not matched to a gene.

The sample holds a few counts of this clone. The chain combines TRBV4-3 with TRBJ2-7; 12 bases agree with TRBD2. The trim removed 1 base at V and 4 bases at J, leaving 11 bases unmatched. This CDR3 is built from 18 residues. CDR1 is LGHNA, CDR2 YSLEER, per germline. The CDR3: CASSQALGASGRAYEQYF. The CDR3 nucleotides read TGCGCCAGCAGCCAAGCCCTAGGGGCTAGCGGGAGGGCTTACGAGCAGTACTTC.

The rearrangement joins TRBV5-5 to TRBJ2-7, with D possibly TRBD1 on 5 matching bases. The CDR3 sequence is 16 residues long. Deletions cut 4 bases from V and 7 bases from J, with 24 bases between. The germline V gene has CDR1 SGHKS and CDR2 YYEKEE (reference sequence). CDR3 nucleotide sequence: TGTGCCAGCAGCCTAGGTGTCGGTCAGGGTCTAAGGGAGCAGTACTTC. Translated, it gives CASSLGVGQGLREQYF. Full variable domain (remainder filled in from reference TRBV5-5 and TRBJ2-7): DAGVTQSPTHLIKTRGQQVTLRCSPISGHKSVSWYQQVLGQGPQFIFQYYEKEERGRGNFPDRFSARQFPNYSSELNVNALLLGDSALYLCASSLGVGQGLREQYFGPGTRLTVT.

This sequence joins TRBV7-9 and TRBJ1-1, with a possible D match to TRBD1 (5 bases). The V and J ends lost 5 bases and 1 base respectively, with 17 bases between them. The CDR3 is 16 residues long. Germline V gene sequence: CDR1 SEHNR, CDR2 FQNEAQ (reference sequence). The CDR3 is CASSLRGPPTNTEAFF. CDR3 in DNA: TGTGCCAGCAGCCTAAGGGGTCCTCCGACGAACACTGAAGCTTTCTTT. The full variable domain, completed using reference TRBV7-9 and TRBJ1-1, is DTGVSQNPRHKITKRGQNVTFRCDPISEHNRLYWYRQTLGQGPEFLTYFQNEAQLEKSRLLSDRFSAERPKGSFSTLEIQRTEQGDSAMYLCASSLRGPPTNTEAFFGQGTRLTVV.

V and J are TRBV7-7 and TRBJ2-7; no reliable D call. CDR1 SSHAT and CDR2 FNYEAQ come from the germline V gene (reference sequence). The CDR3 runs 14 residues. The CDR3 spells CAISKQKAAYEQYF. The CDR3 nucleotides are TGTGCTATTAGCAAGCAGAAGGCGGCATACGAGCAGTACTTC.

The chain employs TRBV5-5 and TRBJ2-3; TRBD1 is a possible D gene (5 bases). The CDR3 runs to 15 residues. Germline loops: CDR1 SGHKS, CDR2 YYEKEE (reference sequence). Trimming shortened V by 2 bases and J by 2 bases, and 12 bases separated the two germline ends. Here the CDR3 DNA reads TGTGCCAGCAGCTTATCTGGGGCGGACACAGATACGCAGTATTTT. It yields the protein CASSLSGADTDTQYF.

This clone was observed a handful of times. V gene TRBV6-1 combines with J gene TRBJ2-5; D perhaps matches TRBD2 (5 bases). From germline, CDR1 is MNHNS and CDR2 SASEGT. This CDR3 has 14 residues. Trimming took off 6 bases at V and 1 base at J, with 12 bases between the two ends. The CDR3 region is CASSRTYPQETQYF. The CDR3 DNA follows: TGTGCCAGCAGCCGGACTTACCCCCAAGAGACCCAGTACTTC.

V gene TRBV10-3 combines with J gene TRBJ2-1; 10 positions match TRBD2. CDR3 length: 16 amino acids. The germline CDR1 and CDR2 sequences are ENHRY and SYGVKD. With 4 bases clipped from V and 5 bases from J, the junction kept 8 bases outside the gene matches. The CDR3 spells CAISAVPSGRNNEQFF. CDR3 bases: TGTGCCATCAGTGCGGTCCCTAGCGGGAGAAACAATGAGCAGTTCTTC.

This chain's CDR3 is CASSRTGLNQPQHF. As DNA, the CDR3 is TGTGCCAGTAGTCGGACAGGTCTGAACCAGCCCCAGCATTTT. The V gene is TRBV19, the J gene TRBJ1-5, with 7 bases aligning to TRBD1. The CDR3 totals 14 residues. Trimming took 5 bases from V and 7 from J; bases not matched to a gene: 8. Germline V gene data show CDR1 as LNHDA and CDR2 as SQIVND (reference sequence). The whole variable domain, remainder taken from reference TRBV19 and TRBJ1-5, is DGGITQSPKYLFRKEGQNVTLSCEQNLNHDAMYWYRQDPGQGLRLIYYSQIVNDFQKGDIAEGYSVSREKKESFPLTVTSAQKNPTAFYLCASSRTGLNQPQHFGDGTRLSIL.